Listed below are T cell receptor beta chains from one sample, sequenced in a study of CD8+CD57+ T cells in acquired aplastic anemia. TCRdb called the reads again in MiXCR, with one record for every CDR3 protein. The data show around 220,000 distinct CDR3 sequences, almost 50% seen once. Sequencing was performed on sorted CD4+, CD8+, or CD8+CD57+ T cells (not recorded which) from PBMCs. All receptors derive from a human donor with aplastic anemia. Each CDR3 is given with its conserved first and last residue. The D gene is left open where the match is weak. Where a row states a size, it is once, few, many or the class of an expanded clone; other rows omit it.

cdr3_aa,cdr3_nt,v_call,d_call,clone_size,j_call
CATSREDRGATGELFF,TGTGCCACCAGCAGAGAGGACAGGGGGGCCACCGGGGAGCTGTTTTTT,TRBV15,TRBD1,-,TRBJ2-2
CASRQGSNEQFF,TGTGCCAGCCGGCAGGGTTCCAATGAGCAGTTCTTC,TRBV2,-,few,TRBJ2-1
CASMRLSRQETQYF,TGTGCCAGCATGAGACTAAGCCGTCAAGAGACCCAGTACTTC,TRBV5-1,-,-,TRBJ2-5
CSAMVEDGNTIYF,TGCAGTGCTATGGTCGAGGACGGAAACACCATATATTTT,TRBV20-1,-,few,TRBJ1-3
CSARDWANEQFF,TGCAGTGCTAGAGATTGGGCAAATGAGCAGTTCTTC,TRBV20-1,-,-,TRBJ2-1
CASSDSRTGGLEGTEAFF,TGCGCCAGCAGTGATTCCCGGACAGGGGGCTTGGAGGGTACTGAAGCTTTCTTT,TRBV10-1,TRBD1,-,TRBJ1-1
CASSLGKGAGANVLTF,TGTGCCAGCAGCTTAGGGAAGGGGGCTGGGGCCAACGTCCTGACTTTC,TRBV7-8,-,many,TRBJ2-6
CSARVGLAGIYEQYF,TGCAGTGCTAGAGTGGGACTAGCGGGGATCTACGAGCAGTACTTC,TRBV20-1,TRBD2,-,TRBJ2-7
CASSPDAGGRSQPQHF,TGTGCCAGCTCACCAGATGCAGGGGGCAGGAGTCAGCCCCAGCATTTT,TRBV18,TRBD1,-,TRBJ1-5
CASSPPTGRGVRGIQYF,TGTGCCAGCAGCCCCCCCACGGGGCGGGGGGTCCGAGGCATTCAGTACTTC,TRBV13,TRBD2,-,TRBJ2-4
CASSPGTRNQPQHF,TGTGCCAGCAGCCCCGGGACGCGCAATCAGCCCCAGCATTTT,TRBV7-8,-,-,TRBJ1-5
CAINEGQGGTEAFF,TGTGCCATCAATGAAGGACAGGGGGGCACTGAAGCTTTCTTT,TRBV10-3,TRBD1,many,TRBJ1-1
CSEVGRLFDEQFF,TGCAGTGAGGTAGGGCGACTTTTTGATGAGCAGTTCTTC,TRBV20-1,-,many,TRBJ2-1
CASSASGPGNTIYF,TGCGCCAGCAGTGCGTCAGGGCCTGGAAACACCATATATTTT,TRBV10-1,-,many,TRBJ1-3
CASKAPVTGRDEAFF,TGTGCCAGCAAGGCCCCTGTCACAGGGAGGGACGAAGCTTTCTTT,TRBV28,-,-,TRBJ1-1
CASSSWRGGGETQYF,TGTGCCAGCAGCTCTTGGCGGGGGGGCGGAGAGACCCAGTACTTC,TRBV5-4,TRBD2,many,TRBJ2-5
CASSPASGSNYGYTF,TGTGCCAGCAGCCCCGCGTCGGGCTCGAACTATGGCTACACCTTC,TRBV3-1,-,once,TRBJ1-2
CASSQDRSDSPLHF,TGTGCCAGTAGTCAAGACAGGTCCGATTCACCCCTCCACTTT,TRBV19,-,many,TRBJ1-6
CASNLRSGNTEAFF,TGTGCCAGCAACCTTCGCTCGGGGAACACTGAAGCTTTCTTT,TRBV6-6,-,-,TRBJ1-1
CAIMTTGAYEQYF,TGTGCCATCATGACGACAGGGGCCTACGAGCAGTACTTC,TRBV10-3,TRBD1,few,TRBJ2-7
CASSPSQGLIWMGYTF,TGTGCCAGCAGCCCATCACAGGGCCTCATATGGATGGGCTACACCTTC,TRBV3-1,-,many,TRBJ1-2
CASTGPGQGDHEQYF,TGTGCCAGCACCGGACCGGGACAGGGGGACCACGAGCAGTACTTC,TRBV28,TRBD1,many,TRBJ2-7
CASSRRTSGGSTDTQYF,TGTGCCAGCTCACGGCGGACTAGCGGGGGGAGCACAGATACGCAGTATTTT,TRBV18,TRBD2,-,TRBJ2-3
CASSSLAGSNIRETQYF,TGCGCCAGCAGCTCGCTCGCTGGGAGTAATATTCGAGAGACCCAGTACTTC,TRBV5-1,-,-,TRBJ2-5
CASSSSTGELFF,TGTGCCAGCAGCTCTAGCACCGGGGAGCTGTTTTTT,TRBV7-3,-,-,TRBJ2-2
CASSPLQGAYEQYF,TGTGCCAGCAGCCCGTTGCAGGGGGCCTACGAGCAGTACTTC,TRBV6-5,TRBD1,once,TRBJ2-7
CASKDTGGLIAFF,TGTGCCAGCAAGGATACAGGGGGCCTTATTGCTTTCTTT,TRBV2,TRBD1,-,TRBJ1-1
CASSDPPPTTSYEQYF,TGTGCCAGCAGCGACCCACCTCCAACAACCTCCTACGAGCAGTACTTC,TRBV6-6,-,many,TRBJ2-7
CSARDLRATFGYTF,TGCAGTGCTAGAGATCTCAGGGCTACGTTTGGCTACACCTTC,TRBV20-1,-,many,TRBJ1-2
CASSEAGTAGETQYF,TGTGCCAGCAGTGAAGCCGGGACAGCCGGAGAGACCCAGTACTTC,TRBV2,TRBD1,-,TRBJ2-5
CATSGFSRDRDTDTQYF,TGTGCCACCAGTGGCTTCAGCCGGGACAGGGATACAGATACGCAGTATTTT,TRBV24-1,TRBD1,-,TRBJ2-3
CASSRDREGRQAFF,TGTGCCAGCAGCCGAGACAGGGAGGGTAGGCAAGCTTTCTTT,TRBV5-8,TRBD1,-,TRBJ1-1
CASSPGQTDLNYGYTF,TGTGCCAGCAGTCCCGGACAGACCGACCTTAACTATGGCTACACCTTC,TRBV7-8,-,many,TRBJ1-2
CASSPGEGTEAFF,TGTGCCAGCAGCCCAGGGGAGGGCACTGAAGCTTTCTTT,TRBV7-2,-,-,TRBJ1-1
CASSELAGDLGELFF,TGCGCCAGCAGTGAGTTGGCCGGCGACCTGGGGGAGCTGTTTTTT,TRBV10-1,-,-,TRBJ2-2
CASSPGQSREQYF,TGTGCCAGCAGCCCGGGACAGTCCAGGGAGCAGTACTTC,TRBV7-3,TRBD1,-,TRBJ2-7